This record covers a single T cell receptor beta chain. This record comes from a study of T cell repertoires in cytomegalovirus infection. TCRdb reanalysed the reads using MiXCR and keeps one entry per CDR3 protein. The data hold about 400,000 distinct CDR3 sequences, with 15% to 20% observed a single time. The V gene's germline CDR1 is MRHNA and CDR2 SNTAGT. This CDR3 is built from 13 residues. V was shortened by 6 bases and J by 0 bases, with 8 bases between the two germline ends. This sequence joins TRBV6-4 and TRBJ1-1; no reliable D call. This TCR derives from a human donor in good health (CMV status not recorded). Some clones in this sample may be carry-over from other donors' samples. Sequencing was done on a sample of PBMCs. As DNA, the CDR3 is TGTGCCAGCAGCTCTGAACTGAACACTGAAGCTTTCTTT. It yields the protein CASSSELNTEAFF.